Listed here are 7 T cell receptor beta chains from one sample, sequenced in a study of identical twins. A single record per CDR3 protein comes from TCRdb applying MiXCR to the 5' RACE reads. The sample comprises hundreds of thousands of distinct CDR3 sequences, 5.5% to 6.5% of which are singletons, and 1.5% to 2% rests with the top ten. Sequencing input: naive T cells sorted from blood. These receptors originate from a man aged 18 to 29 in good health.

This clonotype was found many times. V gene TRBV7-2 combines with J gene TRBJ2-1, with a weak D call TRBD1 (6 bases). Germline V gene lookup returns CDR1 SGHTA and CDR2 FQGNSA. The CDR3 is 13 amino acids. V lost 2 bases and J lost 6, with 8 bases in between. The CDR3 here is CASSLRTANEQFF. The CDR3, as DNA: TGTGCCAGCAGCTTACGGACAGCCAATGAGCAGTTCTTC. Filled out from reference TRBV7-2 and TRBJ2-1, the complete variable domain reads GAGVSQSPSNKVTEKGKDVELRCDPISGHTALYWYRQSLGQGLEFLIYFQGNSAPDKSGLPSDRFSAERTGGSVSTLTIQRTQQEDSAVYLCASSLRTANEQFFGPGTRLTVL.

This clonotype was seen many times. The chain joins TRBV5-1 to TRBJ2-1, with D hard to call. V was trimmed by 0 bases and J by 5 bases, leaving 9 bases between them. CDR1 SGHRS and CDR2 YFSETQ come from the germline V gene. This CDR3 comprises 14 residues. CDR3 in amino acids: CASSLAGRNNEQFF. The CDR3 DNA is TGCGCCAGCAGCTTGGCGGGTAGAAACAATGAGCAGTTCTTC.

This clonotype was observed many times. The genes are TRBV6-1 and TRBJ2-7; 7 nucleotides agree with TRBD2. CDR1 and CDR2 from the germline V gene are MNHNS and SASEGT. With 7 bases clipped from V and 1 base from J, the junction kept 19 bases outside the gene matches. The CDR3 is 18 residues long. The CDR3 coding sequence is TGTGCCAGCACCTTCCGGGCTGCGGGAGTAACCGCTTCCTACGAGCAGTACTTC. Residues: CASTFRAAGVTASYEQYF.

This clonotype was counted at least ten times. The V call is TRBV5-1, the J call TRBJ2-7; D unresolved. Germline V gene sequence: CDR1 SGHRS, CDR2 YFSETQ. V lost 4 bases and J 1 base, leaving 9 bases between the germline ends. This CDR3 region has 13 residues. The CDR3 reads CASSGMGSYEQYF. CDR3 nucleotides: TGCGCCAGCAGCGGAATGGGATCCTACGAGCAGTACTTC.

The chain couples TRBV20-1 to TRBJ2-3; no reliable D call. Trimming removed 0 bases at V and 0 bases at J, with 16 bases between. The CDR3 extends over 17 amino acids. Germline values: CDR1 DFQATT, CDR2 SNEGSKA (reference sequence). The CDR3 bases are TGCAGTGCTAGAGATGTAAAGGGCTCAGGTAGCACAGATACGCAGTATTTT. This codes for CSARDVKGSGSTDTQYF.

CDR3 sequence reads: CSAKIQVETQYF. In DNA form, the CDR3 reads TGCAGTGCCAAAATCCAAGTAGAGACCCAGTACTTC. This chain uses TRBV20-1 with TRBJ2-5, with D unclear. Trimming shortened V by 6 bases and J by 4 bases, and 12 bases separated the two germline ends. The CDR3 is 12 amino acids. CDR1 DFQATT and CDR2 SNEGSKA come from the germline V gene (reference sequence).

The rearrangement links TRBV5-1 to TRBJ2-2, with D uncertain. Trimming cost V 5 bases and J 3 bases, with 14 bases left between them. The CDR3 covers 15 residues. The germline CDR1 and CDR2 sequences are SGHRS and YFSETQ. CDR3 loop: CASSRVVSHTGELFF. CDR3 DNA: TGCGCCAGCAGTCGGGTCGTGTCCCACACCGGGGAGCTGTTTTTT.